Listed below are T cell receptor beta chains from one sample, sequenced in a study of T cell responses to AZD1222 COVID-19 vaccine. Using immunoSEQ multiplex PCR, the repertoire was profiled, and TCRdb retains in-frame clones only, with some absent. The repertoire holds approximately 130,000 clones, roughly 92% seen once, with roughly 0.96% in the top ten. The input for sequencing was peripheral blood, taken on day 0 of AZD1222 vaccination. These receptors originate from an adult in good health. CDR3s leave out the opening cysteine and the closing phenylalanine or tryptophan.

v_call	j_call	cdr3_aa
TRBV6-1	TRBJ1-5	ASSEALGRVGNQPQH
TRBV7-8	TRBJ1-1	ASSLSSLDTEAF
TRBV5-4	TRBJ1-3	ASSSRGGGNTIY
TRBV6-5	TRBJ1-2	ASSYGRTYGYT
TRBV2	TRBJ1-3	ASSDRGSGNTIY
TRBV29-1	TRBJ2-7	SGGGSLQEQY
TRBV6-1	TRBJ1-4	ASSEGAGRRKTV
TRBV19	TRBJ1-1	ASSPGQPYTEAF
TRBV7-9	TRBJ1-1	ASSLQTAPGEAF
TRBV6-1	TRBJ2-7	ASSDPSPGQYDEQY
TRBV7-9	TRBJ1-3	ASSSYIVGNTIY
TRBV6-5	TRBJ2-2	ASSRPTTGTGELF
TRBV2	TRBJ1-1	ASSEAINTEAF
TRBV6-5	TRBJ2-5	ASSYYRDRPQETQY
TRBV30	TRBJ1-1	AWMEGASGWTEAF
TRBV10-1	TRBJ2-2	ASSDSHNTGELF
TRBV29-1	TRBJ1-2	SVGRTANYGYT
TRBV6-5	TRBJ1-2	ASSPGEGRPYGYT
TRBV5-1	TRBJ1-2	ASSLGSRVNGYT
TRBV2	TRBJ1-1	ASDSQGVWTEAF
TRBV6-5	TRBJ2-1	ASRDFRGGNEQF
TRBV4-1	TRBJ1-2	ASSQDQGGGYT
TRBV6-5	TRBJ1-2	ASSTQGASFDGYT
TRBV3-1/TRBV3-2	TRBJ2-5	ASSQGREGLAGWETQY
TRBV3-1/TRBV3-2	TRBJ2-7	ASSPQGYEQY
TRBV5-4	TRBJ2-5	ASSLPGDRKETQY
TRBV11-1	TRBJ1-3	ASSKTAWSGNTIY
TRBV3-1/TRBV3-2	TRBJ2-5	ASSQNPGTEETQY
TRBV2	TRBJ2-7	ASRRGGPYEQY
TRBV5-1	TRBJ1-2	ASSLVRPNSAGYT
TRBV15	TRBJ1-5	ATSRAGDRDQPQH
TRBV5-5	TRBJ1-6	ASSLDRVVISYNSPLH
TRBV12-3/TRBV12-4	TRBJ1-2	ASSLGTAHRYT
TRBV5-1	TRBJ1-2	ASHGGLRYGYT
TRBV30	TRBJ1-1	AWSGTGRTEAF
TRBV5-1	TRBJ1-1	ASSWDASNTEAF
TRBV24-1	TRBJ2-1	ATSGGPISSYNEQF
TRBV10-3	TRBJ1-5	AISEGRFNQPQH
TRBV15	TRBJ1-5	ATSREPIRKSVGNQPQH
TRBV2	TRBJ2-7	ASSIYYEQY
TRBV7-7	TRBJ2-3	ASSSLQTDTQY